Below, 26 T cell receptor beta chains from the same sample are listed, as sequenced in a study of blood T cell repertoires in COVID-19. TCRdb's table, derived via immunoSEQ multiplex PCR, lists solely in-frame clones and lacks some. The sample carries 39,000 or so clones, about 82% recorded once. Sequencing used peripheral blood. The receptors originated from a man aged 55 to 70 in a cohort sampled during active COVID-19.

The chain uses TRBV6-2 or TRBV6-3 and TRBJ2-3; 7 bases line up with TRBD2. Germline CDR1 is MNHEY and CDR2 is SVGEGT. V lost 2 bases, J lost 4 bases, and 9 bases stayed unmatched. This CDR3 contains 16 residues. CDR3 bases: TGTGCCAGCAGTTACGGCGGGACTACCCCGCCAGATACGCAGTATTTT. It specifies CASSYGGTTPPDTQYF.

The CDR3 sequence: CASSLEGYQGARSEQYF. The CDR3 DNA reads TGTGCCAGCAGCTTAGAGGGGTACCAGGGGGCAAGGAGCGAGCAGTACTTC. The chain uses TRBV11-2 and TRBJ2-7; TRBD1 agrees at 8 bases. The CDR3 is made up of 17 amino acids. The V gene's germline CDR1 is SGHAT and CDR2 FQNNGV. V was clipped by 0 bases and J by 6 bases; unmatched bases: 13.

The chain is built from TRBV7-8 and TRBJ2-1; tentative D call: TRBD2 (6 bases). Between the trimmed V and J ends, which lost 1 base and 10 bases, there was a span of 14 bases. Germline V lookup: CDR1 SGHVS, CDR2 FQNEAQ. The CDR3 has 14 amino acids. CDR3: CASSLGLAIGEQFF. The CDR3 coding sequence is TGTGCCAGCAGCTTAGGGCTAGCGATTGGAGAGCAGTTCTTC.

The chain combines TRBV6-5 with TRBJ2-5; D not resolved. V was trimmed by 7 bases and J by 9 bases, leaving 18 bases between them. The germline gives CDR1 MNHEY, CDR2 SVGAGI. The CDR3 length is 13 residues. CDR3 in amino acids: CASMGGWMAAQYF. The CDR3 bases are TGTGCCAGCATGGGTGGATGGATGGCGGCCCAGTACTTC.

V and J are TRBV6-2 or TRBV6-3 and TRBJ1-2, with D perhaps matching TRBD1 (6 bases). CDR1 and CDR2 from the germline V gene are MNHEY and SVGEGT. The germline V and J ends were trimmed by 6 bases and 6 bases, with 14 bases remaining between them. The length of the CDR3 is 13 residues. In DNA form, the CDR3 reads TGTGCCAGCAGCCCAGACAGGCTTAATGGCTACACCTTC. As protein: CASSPDRLNGYTF.

The V call is TRBV6-5, the J call TRBJ2-7, with D hard to call. This CDR3 region has 14 residues. CDR1 and CDR2 (germline): MNHEY, SVGAGI. V was clipped by 2 bases and J by 2 bases, with 10 bases between them. The DNA of the CDR3 is TGTGCCAGCAGTTACGGGCCAGGTCCCTACGAGCAGTACTTC. This translates into CASSYGPGPYEQYF.

This clone was found a few times. The gene calls are TRBV19 and TRBJ1-6, with 7 bases lining up with TRBD1. V gave up 7 bases and J gave up 8 bases; unmatched junction bases: 11. The germline V gene has CDR1 LNHDA and CDR2 SQIVND (reference sequence). The CDR3 totals 15 residues. The CDR3 nucleotides read TGTGCCAGTACCTCGGGGAGAGACAGGGATTCACCCCTCCACTTT. It specifies CASTSGRDRDSPLHF.

In nucleotides, the CDR3 is TGTGCCAGTAGTATAAAACCACTTTCACCCCTCCACTTT. Protein product: CASSIKPLSPLHF. The chain carries TRBV19 and TRBJ1-6; no clear D gene. The CDR3 has 13 residues. Per the germline V gene, CDR1 is LNHDA and CDR2 is SQIVND (reference sequence). V dropped 2 bases and J dropped 9 bases, with 8 bases sitting between them.

The chain employs TRBV6-2 or TRBV6-3 and TRBJ1-2; no definite D call. V gave up 5 bases and J gave up 0 bases, with 10 bases separating them. The V gene's germline CDR1 is MNHEY and CDR2 SVGEGT. This CDR3 contains 14 residues. The CDR3 DNA is TGTGCCAGCAGTCTTCAGGTTACTAACTATGGCTACACCTTC. It encodes CASSLQVTNYGYTF.

V and J are TRBV5-8 and TRBJ2-7; 9 bases are a match to TRBD2. The CDR3 is made up of 14 amino acids. Germline CDR1 is SGHTS and CDR2 is YDEGEE. With V trimmed by 4 bases and J by 3 bases, 5 bases remained unmatched. The chain's CDR3 is CASSRGLAHYEQYF. The CDR3 region has the DNA TGTGCCAGCAGCAGAGGACTAGCGCACTACGAGCAGTACTTC.

This clone came up once. V is TRBV7-2 and J is TRBJ1-2; the D gene is possibly TRBD1 (6 bases). The CDR3 has 16 amino acids. Germline lookup yields CDR1 SGHTA and CDR2 FQGNSA. V lost 1 base and J lost 2, with 14 bases in between. The CDR3 here is CASSLDGGGLNYGYTF. For the CDR3, the DNA is TGTGCCAGCAGCTTAGACGGGGGGGGCCTGAACTATGGCTACACCTTC.

This clone was observed a few times. The V gene is TRBV5-6, the J gene TRBJ2-3; D not resolved. Per germline, CDR1 SGHDT and CDR2 YYEEEE. Trimming left V 0 bases short and J 9 bases short, with 8 bases between. The CDR3 has 12 residues. CDR3 in DNA: TGTGCCAGCAGCTTGGATCGGTCAACGCAGTATTTT. It is translated as CASSLDRSTQYF.

This clone has a single count. V and J are TRBV10-3 and TRBJ2-1; D is undetermined. Trimming removed 0 bases at V and 10 bases at J, with 4 bases between. The CDR3 loop spans 11 amino acids. The germline CDR1 and CDR2 sequences are ENHRY and SYGVKD. The CDR3 nucleotides are TGTGCCATCAGTGAGTCGTCAGAGCAGTTCTTC. This sequence encodes CAISESSEQFF.

This clone was seen only a few times. The chain employs TRBV5-6 and TRBJ2-1; 7 bases map to TRBD2. There are 14 residues in the CDR3. J gave up 7 bases and V 2 bases, and 6 bases lay outside the gene matches. Germline V gene sequence: CDR1 SGHDT, CDR2 YYEEEE. The CDR3 protein is CASSFSSGVNEQFF. The CDR3 region has the DNA TGTGCCAGCAGCTTCTCCAGCGGGGTGAATGAGCAGTTCTTC. Based on the CDR3 plus reference TRBV5-6 and TRBJ2-1, the full variable domain is DAGVTQSPTHLIKTRGQQVTLRCSPKSGHDTVSWYQQALGQGPQFIFQYYEEEERQRGNFPDRFSGHQFPNYSSELNVNALLLGDSALYLCASSFSSGVNEQFFGPGTRLTVL.

J is TRBJ2-3 and V is TRBV7-2; a weak D match, TRBD1 (5 bases). The CDR3 runs 13 residues. Germline values: CDR1 SGHTA, CDR2 FQGNSA. Deletions cut 3 bases from V and 4 bases from J, with 8 bases between. CDR3 nucleotides: TGTGCCAGCAGCTTTGGGGCGGCAGATACGCAGTATTTT. Its protein is CASSFGAADTQYF.

The chain carries TRBV28 and TRBJ2-2; 7 nucleotides line up with TRBD1. Trimming took 6 bases from V and 4 from J; bases not matched to a gene: 11. CDR3 size: 16 residues. Germline V gene lookup returns CDR1 MDHEN and CDR2 SYDVKM. CDR3: CASSLGRTGGTGELFF. For the CDR3, the DNA is TGTGCCAGCAGCTTGGGGCGGACAGGAGGCACCGGGGAGCTGTTTTTT.

The rearrangement uses TRBV19 and TRBJ2-5; 12 bases align to TRBD2. With 6 bases clipped from V and 5 bases from J, the junction kept 7 bases outside the gene matches. There are 15 residues in the CDR3. Looked up from germline, CDR1 is LNHDA and CDR2 is SQIVND (reference sequence). The CDR3 DNA is TGTGCCAGTAGCCCACTGGGGACTAGCGGGGAGACCCAGTACTTC. It is translated as CASSPLGTSGETQYF. The variable domain in full, with the rest retrieved from reference TRBV19 and TRBJ2-5, is DGGITQSPKYLFRKEGQNVTLSCEQNLNHDAMYWYRQDPGQGLRLIYYSQIVNDFQKGDIAEGYSVSREKKESFPLTVTSAQKNPTAFYLCASSPLGTSGETQYFGPGTRLLVL.

The chain recombines TRBV24-1 with TRBJ2-1; D remains unclear. Germline V lookup: CDR1 KGHDR, CDR2 SFDVKD. This CDR3 is built from 14 residues. Trimming took off 7 bases at V and 7 bases at J, with 16 bases between the two ends. The DNA for the CDR3 is TGTGCCACCAGCCCCTCCCGGTGGGCAAATGAGCAGTTCTTC. The encoded protein is CATSPSRWANEQFF.

The chain employs TRBV7-9 and TRBJ1-3; perhaps TRBD1 as D (6 bases). V shed 6 bases and J shed 2 bases, with 17 bases lying between them. The CDR3 extends over 16 amino acids. Per the germline V gene, CDR1 is SEHNR and CDR2 is FQNEAQ (reference sequence). The CDR3 spells CASRPIRTDPGNTIYF. CDR3 nucleotide sequence: TGTGCCAGCAGGCCTATTCGGACAGATCCTGGAAACACCATATATTTT.

The V and J genes are TRBV24-1 and TRBJ2-3; 14 bases agree with TRBD2. The trim removed 2 bases at V and 5 bases at J, leaving 2 bases unmatched. This CDR3 is 16 amino acids long. Germline V CDR1 and CDR2: KGHDR, SFDVKD. The CDR3 here is CATSDSGLAGGDTQYF. CDR3 bases: TGTGCCACCAGTGATTCCGGACTAGCGGGAGGAGATACGCAGTATTTT.

J is TRBJ2-1 and V is TRBV30; 8 bases match TRBD2. Germline CDR1 reads GTSNPN; CDR2 reads SVGIG (reference sequence). After removal of 5 bases from V and 0 bases from J, the junction contained 6 bases not matched to a gene. The CDR3 extends over 15 amino acids. Written as DNA, the CDR3 is TGTGCCTGGGATCTGAGCGGGAGCTCCTACAATGAGCAGTTCTTC. Protein sequence: CAWDLSGSSYNEQFF.

The V and J genes are TRBV27 and TRBJ1-2, with D uncertain. This CDR3 is built from 14 residues. The germline V gene encodes CDR1 MNHEY and CDR2 SMNVEV (reference sequence). Trimming left V 0 bases short and J 4 bases short, with 9 bases between. The CDR3 here is CASSLSGSPYGYTF. Here the CDR3 DNA reads TGTGCCAGCAGTTTATCCGGGTCTCCCTATGGCTACACCTTC.

The V call is TRBV5-6, the J call TRBJ1-1, with a possible D match to TRBD1 (5 bases). The germline gives CDR1 SGHDT, CDR2 YYEEEE. The V gene lost 4 bases and the J gene lost 2 bases, with 15 bases spanning the gap. The CDR3 spans 15 residues. The CDR3 bases are TGTGCCAGCAGCGTTACCGGGACTATAAACACTGAAGCTTTCTTT. This sequence encodes CASSVTGTINTEAFF. The full variable domain, rest sourced from reference TRBV5-6 and TRBJ1-1, is DAGVTQSPTHLIKTRGQQVTLRCSPKSGHDTVSWYQQALGQGPQFIFQYYEEEERQRGNFPDRFSGHQFPNYSSELNVNALLLGDSALYLCASSVTGTINTEAFFGQGTRLTVV.

The chain links TRBV9 to TRBJ2-1; a possible D gene is TRBD2 (6 bases). This CDR3 is 13 amino acids long. Trimming cost V 3 bases and J 5 bases, with 9 bases left between them. Per the germline V gene, CDR1 is SGDLS and CDR2 is YYNGEE. The CDR3 region is CASSAQRDNEQFF. Here the CDR3 DNA reads TGTGCCAGCAGCGCCCAGCGGGACAATGAGCAGTTCTTC.

The chain joins TRBV6-2 or TRBV6-3 to TRBJ2-3, with D possibly TRBD1 on 5 matching bases. The CDR3 extends over 14 amino acids. Deletions cut 5 bases from V and 9 bases from J, with 18 bases between. Germline values: CDR1 MNHEY, CDR2 SVGEGT. The CDR3, as DNA: TGTGCCAGCAGTCGCCAGGGATACGAAAGGACGCAGTATTTT. This gives the protein CASSRQGYERTQYF.

This clone was detected only once. J is TRBJ1-3 and V is TRBV7-9, with D hard to call. This CDR3 has 15 amino acids. Germline V gene lookup returns CDR1 SEHNR and CDR2 FQNEAQ (reference sequence). V was clipped by 5 bases and J by 4 bases, with 15 bases between them. CDR3 sequence (DNA): TGTGCCAGCAGCCCGAGGGTCCCGCCGGGAAACACCATATATTTT. Its translation: CASSPRVPPGNTIYF.